Given below is one T cell receptor (beta chain) in context. Antigen: not known. CDR3 length: 14 residues. Germline V gives CDR1 MNHEY, CDR2 SMNVEV (reference sequence). V shed 7 bases and J shed 4 bases, with 15 bases lying between them. This record comes from a study of T cell repertoires in cytomegalovirus infection. Study overall: Newly reported HLA-C-restricted and thoroughly characterized HLA-B-restricted CMV epitopes were employed.

TCRdb re-analysed the reads in MiXCR, keeping a single row per CDR3 protein. The sample includes approximately 110,000 distinct CDR3 sequences, around 28% seen only once; the top ten take about 81%. The specimen was CD8+ T cells from cultured PBMCs, collected from culture after CMV antigen stimulation. The rearrangement uses TRBV27 and TRBJ2-3; weak D call: TRBD2 (6 bases). This sequence originates from a human donor in good health (CMV status not recorded). Some clones in this sample may be carry-over from other donors' samples. The CDR3 protein is CASKGAEGADTQYF. The CDR3 DNA reads TGTGCCAGCAAGGGCGCGGAGGGCGCAGATACGCAGTATTTT.